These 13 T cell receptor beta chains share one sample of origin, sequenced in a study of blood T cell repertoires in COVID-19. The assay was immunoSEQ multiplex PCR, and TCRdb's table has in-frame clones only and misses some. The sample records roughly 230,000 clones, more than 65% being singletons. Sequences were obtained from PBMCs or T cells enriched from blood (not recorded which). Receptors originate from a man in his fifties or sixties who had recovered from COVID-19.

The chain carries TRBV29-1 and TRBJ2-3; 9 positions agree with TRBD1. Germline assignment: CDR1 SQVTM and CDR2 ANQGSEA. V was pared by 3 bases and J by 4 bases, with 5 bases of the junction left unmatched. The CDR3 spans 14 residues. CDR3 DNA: TGCAGCGTTGAGGACAGGGGTAGGGCAGATACGCAGTATTTT. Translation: CSVEDRGRADTQYF.

The CDR3, as DNA: TGTGCCAGCAGTTTATACAGACGAAACGAGCAGTACTTC. Translation: CASSLYRRNEQYF. The gene calls are TRBV27 and TRBJ2-7, with D hard to call. The CDR3 is made up of 13 amino acids. Germline CDR1 reads MNHEY; CDR2 reads SMNVEV (reference sequence). Deletions cut 1 base from V and 5 bases from J, with 9 bases between.

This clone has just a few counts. The CDR3 region is CASSDRYRDTVLYGYTF. The CDR3, as DNA: TGTGCCAGCAGTGACCGATACCGGGACACGGTACTTTATGGCTACACCTTC. This chain uses TRBV6-1 with TRBJ1-2; tentatively, D is TRBD1 (6 bases). The CDR3 runs 17 residues. CDR1 and CDR2 (germline): MNHNS, SASEGT. Trimming pared 3 bases from V and 5 bases from J, leaving 22 bases between.

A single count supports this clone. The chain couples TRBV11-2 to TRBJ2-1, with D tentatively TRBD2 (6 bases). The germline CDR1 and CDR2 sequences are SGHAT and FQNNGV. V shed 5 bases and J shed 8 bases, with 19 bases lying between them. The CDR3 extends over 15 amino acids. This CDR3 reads CASSQGTSPIHEQFF. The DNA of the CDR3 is TGTGCCAGCAGCCAAGGCACTAGCCCGATCCATGAGCAGTTCTTC.

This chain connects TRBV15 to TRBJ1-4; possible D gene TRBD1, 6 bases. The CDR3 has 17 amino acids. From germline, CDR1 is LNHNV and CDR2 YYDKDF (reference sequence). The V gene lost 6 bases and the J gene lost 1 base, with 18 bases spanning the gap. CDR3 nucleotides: TGTGCCACCAGGACTTCGGAAGCAGGGGAAACTAATGAAAAACTGTTTTTT. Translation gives CATRTSEAGETNEKLFF.

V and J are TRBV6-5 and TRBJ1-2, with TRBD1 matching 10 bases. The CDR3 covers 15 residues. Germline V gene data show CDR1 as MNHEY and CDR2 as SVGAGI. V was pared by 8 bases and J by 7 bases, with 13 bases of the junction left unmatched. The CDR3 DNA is TGTGCCAGCGTAACTGGGACAGGGGATTCGTTTGGCTACACCTTC. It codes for CASVTGTGDSFGYTF.

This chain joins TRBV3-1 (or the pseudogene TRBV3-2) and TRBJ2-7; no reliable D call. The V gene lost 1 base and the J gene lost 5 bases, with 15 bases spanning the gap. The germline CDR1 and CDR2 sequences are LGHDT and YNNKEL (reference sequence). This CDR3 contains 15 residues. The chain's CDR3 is CASSQGTTYSDEQYF. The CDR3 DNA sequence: TGTGCCAGCAGCCAAGGAACTACCTACTCTGACGAGCAGTACTTC.

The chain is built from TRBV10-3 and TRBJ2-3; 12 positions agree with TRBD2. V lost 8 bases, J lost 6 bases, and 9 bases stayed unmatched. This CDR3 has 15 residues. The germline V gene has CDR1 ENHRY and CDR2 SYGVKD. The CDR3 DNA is TGTGCCATCGGGGGTCTAGCGGGAGGGCCCGATACGCAGTATTTT. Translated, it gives CAIGGLAGGPDTQYF.

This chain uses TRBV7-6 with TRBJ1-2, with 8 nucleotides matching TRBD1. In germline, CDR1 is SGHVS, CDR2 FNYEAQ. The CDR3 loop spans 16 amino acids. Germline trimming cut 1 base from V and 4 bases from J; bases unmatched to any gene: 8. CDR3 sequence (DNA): TGTGCCAGCAGCTTAGAAGGACAGGGTTCAATCTATGGCTACACCTTC. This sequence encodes CASSLEGQGSIYGYTF.

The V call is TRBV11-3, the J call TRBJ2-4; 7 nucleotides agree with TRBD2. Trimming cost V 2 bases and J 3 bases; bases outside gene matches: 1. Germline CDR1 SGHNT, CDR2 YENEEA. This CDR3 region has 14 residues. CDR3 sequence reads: CASSLQRGKNIQYF. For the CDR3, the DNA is TGTGCCAGCAGCTTACAGCGGGGCAAAAACATTCAGTACTTC. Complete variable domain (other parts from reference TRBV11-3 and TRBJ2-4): EAGVVQSPRYKIIEKKQPVAFWCNPISGHNTLYWYLQNLGQGPELLIRYENEEAVDDSQLPKDRFSAERLKGVDSTLKIQPAELGDSAVYLCASSLQRGKNIQYFGAGTRLSVL.

CDR3 sequence reads: CASAWQRDTIYF. DNA for the CDR3: TGTGCCAGTGCGTGGCAGCGCGACACCATATATTTT. V usage is TRBV19 and J usage is TRBJ1-3; D unresolved. V lost 8 bases to trimming and J lost 8 bases, with 13 bases between them. Germline V gene data show CDR1 as LNHDA and CDR2 as SQIVND (reference sequence). This CDR3 is built from 12 residues.

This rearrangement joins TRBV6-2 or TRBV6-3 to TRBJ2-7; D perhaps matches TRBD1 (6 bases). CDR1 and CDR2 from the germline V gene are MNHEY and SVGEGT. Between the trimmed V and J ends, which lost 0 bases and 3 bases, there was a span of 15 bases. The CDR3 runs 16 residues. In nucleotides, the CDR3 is TGTGCCAGCAGTTACTCGCTAGGGGGAGAAAGCTACGAGCAGTACTTC. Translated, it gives CASSYSLGGESYEQYF.

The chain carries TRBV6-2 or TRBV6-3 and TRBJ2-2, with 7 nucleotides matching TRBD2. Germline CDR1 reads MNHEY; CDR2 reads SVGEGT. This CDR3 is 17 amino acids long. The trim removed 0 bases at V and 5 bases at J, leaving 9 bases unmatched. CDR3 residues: CASSYSIGGRQTGELFF. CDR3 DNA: TGTGCCAGCAGTTACTCGATTGGCGGGAGACAGACCGGGGAGCTGTTTTTT.